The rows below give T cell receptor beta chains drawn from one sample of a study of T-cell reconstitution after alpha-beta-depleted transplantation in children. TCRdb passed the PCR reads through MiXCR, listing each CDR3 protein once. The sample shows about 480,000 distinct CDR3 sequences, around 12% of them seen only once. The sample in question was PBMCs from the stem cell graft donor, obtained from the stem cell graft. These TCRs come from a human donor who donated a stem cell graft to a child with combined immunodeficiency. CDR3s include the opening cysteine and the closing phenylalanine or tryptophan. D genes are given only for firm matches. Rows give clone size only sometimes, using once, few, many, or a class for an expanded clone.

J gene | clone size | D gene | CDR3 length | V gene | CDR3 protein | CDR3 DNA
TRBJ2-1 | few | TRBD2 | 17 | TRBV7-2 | CASRPPSGGANYNEQFF | TGTGCCAGCAGACCCCCTAGCGGGGGGGCTAACTACAATGAGCAGTTCTTC
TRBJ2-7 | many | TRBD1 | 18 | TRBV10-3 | CAISDKGAGSIQGYEQYF | TGTGCCATCAGTGATAAGGGGGCAGGGTCCATTCAAGGTTACGAGCAGTACTTC
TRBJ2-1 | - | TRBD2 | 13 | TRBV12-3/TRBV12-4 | CASSLLAGDPSFF | TGTGCCAGCAGTTTACTAGCGGGAGACCCTTCGTTCTTC
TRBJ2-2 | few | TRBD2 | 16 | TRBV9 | CASSKRLAGGTGELFF | TGTGCCAGCAGCAAACGACTAGCGGGGGGTACCGGGGAGCTGTTTTTT
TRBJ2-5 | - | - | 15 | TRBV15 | CATSNSGASKETQYF | TGTGCCACCAGCAACAGTGGGGCGTCCAAAGAGACCCAGTACTTC
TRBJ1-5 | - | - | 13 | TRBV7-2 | CASSLALGQPQHF | TGTGCCAGCAGCTTAGCGCTCGGTCAGCCCCAGCATTTT
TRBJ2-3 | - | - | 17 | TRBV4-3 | CASSQDQTGPGWDTQYF | TGCGCCAGCAGCCAAGACCAGACAGGCCCTGGATGGGATACGCAGTATTTT
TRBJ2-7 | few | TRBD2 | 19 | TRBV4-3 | CASSQETPPGGLALYEQYF | TGCGCCAGCAGCCAAGAGACACCCCCCGGGGGACTAGCCCTTTACGAGCAGTACTTC
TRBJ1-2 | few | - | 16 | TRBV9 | CASTVLGGKGSYGYTF | TGTGCCAGCACCGTCCTAGGGGGGAAGGGGAGCTATGGCTACACCTTC
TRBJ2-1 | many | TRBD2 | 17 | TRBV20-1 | CSARFSSGSAGYNEQFF | TGCAGTGCTAGATTCTCGAGCGGGAGTGCCGGCTACAATGAGCAGTTCTTC
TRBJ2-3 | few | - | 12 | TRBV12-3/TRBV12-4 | CASSATWGTQYF | TGTGCCAGCAGTGCCACGTGGGGTACGCAGTATTTT
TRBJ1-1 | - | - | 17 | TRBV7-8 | CASSRLLGARMNTEAFF | TGTGCCAGCAGCCGGCTGCTTGGGGCGCGGATGAACACTGAAGCTTTCTTT
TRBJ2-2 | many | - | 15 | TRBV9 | CASSVGARHTGELFF | TGTGCCAGCAGCGTAGGGGCGAGACACACCGGGGAGCTGTTTTTT
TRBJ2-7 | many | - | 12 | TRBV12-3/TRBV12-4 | CASTDYSYEQYF | TGTGCCTCGACCGACTACTCCTACGAGCAGTACTTC
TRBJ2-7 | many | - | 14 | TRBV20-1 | CSASAPTHDYEQYF | TGCAGTGCTAGCGCCCCTACCCATGACTACGAGCAGTACTTC
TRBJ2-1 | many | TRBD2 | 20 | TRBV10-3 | CAISGNPGLAGGNSYNEQFF | TGTGCCATCAGTGGAAACCCGGGACTAGCGGGAGGAAACTCCTACAATGAGCAGTTCTTC
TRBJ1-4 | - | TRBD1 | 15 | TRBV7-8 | CASSPTGRMNEKLFF | TGTGCCAGCAGCCCGACAGGGCGCATGAATGAAAAACTGTTTTTT
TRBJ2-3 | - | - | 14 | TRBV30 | CAWGDKQWSDTQYF | TGTGCCTGGGGGGACAAACAATGGTCAGATACGCAGTATTTT
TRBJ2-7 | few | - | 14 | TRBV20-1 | CSAQRGPRGYEQYF | TGCAGTGCTCAGAGAGGCCCCCGGGGGTACGAGCAGTACTTC
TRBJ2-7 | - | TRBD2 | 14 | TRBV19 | CASSKTSGNDEQYF | TGTGCCAGTAGCAAGACTAGCGGGAACGACGAGCAGTACTTC
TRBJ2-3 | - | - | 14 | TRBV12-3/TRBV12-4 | CASSFGTPEGTQYF | TGTGCCAGCAGTTTCGGGACCCCAGAAGGTACGCAGTATTTT
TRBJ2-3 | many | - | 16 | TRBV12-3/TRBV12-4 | CASNDYRGGFTDTQYF | TGTGCCAGCAACGATTACAGGGGGGGGTTTACAGATACGCAGTATTTT
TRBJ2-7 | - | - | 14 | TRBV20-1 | CSARGLTIAYEQYF | TGCAGTGCTAGAGGGCTAACGATAGCCTACGAGCAGTACTTC
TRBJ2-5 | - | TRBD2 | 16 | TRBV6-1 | CASSLGLAGAQETQYF | TGTGCCAGCAGCCTAGGACTAGCGGGGGCCCAAGAGACCCAGTACTTC
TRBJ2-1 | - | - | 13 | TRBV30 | CAWSVRVWDEQFF | TGTGCCTGGAGTGTACGGGTCTGGGATGAGCAGTTCTTC
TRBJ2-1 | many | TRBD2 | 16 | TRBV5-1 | CASSLRLAGGVDEQFF | TGCGCCAGCAGCTTGAGACTAGCGGGAGGAGTGGATGAGCAGTTCTTC
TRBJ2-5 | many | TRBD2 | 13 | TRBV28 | CASNRLAEETQYF | TGTGCCAGCAACAGACTAGCGGAAGAGACCCAGTACTTC
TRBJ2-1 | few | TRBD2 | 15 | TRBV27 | CASSLGLAGSDEQFF | TGTGCCAGCAGTCTAGGACTAGCGGGGTCGGATGAGCAGTTCTTC
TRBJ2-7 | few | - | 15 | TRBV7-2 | CASSFVSGIAYEQYF | TGTGCCAGCAGCTTCGTTTCCGGGATAGCGTACGAGCAGTACTTC
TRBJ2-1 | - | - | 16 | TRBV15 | CATSQFRGSSYNEQFF | TGTGCCACCAGCCAATTCAGAGGGTCCTCCTACAATGAGCAGTTCTTC
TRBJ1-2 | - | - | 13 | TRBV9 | CASSVEGVGGYTF | TGTGCCAGCAGCGTAGAAGGGGTCGGAGGCTACACCTTC
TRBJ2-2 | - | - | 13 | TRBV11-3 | CASSLLGHGELFF | TGTGCCAGCAGCTTATTGGGCCACGGGGAGCTGTTTTTT
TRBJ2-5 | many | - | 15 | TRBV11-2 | CATSPVRGPKETQYF | TGTGCCACTTCCCCGGTCCGAGGACCTAAAGAGACCCAGTACTTC
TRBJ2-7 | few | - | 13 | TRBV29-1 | CSVTGTWSYEQYF | TGCAGCGTAACAGGAACATGGTCCTACGAGCAGTACTTC
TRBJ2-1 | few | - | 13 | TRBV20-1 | CSAAYPGRYEQFF | TGCAGTGCTGCGTATCCGGGACGTTATGAGCAGTTCTTC
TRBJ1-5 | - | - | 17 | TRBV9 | CASSALPGLATTDTQHF | TGTGCCAGCAGCGCCTTACCGGGTCTCGCCACCACAGATACGCAGCATTTT
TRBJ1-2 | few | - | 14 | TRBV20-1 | CSARRDVANYGYTF | TGCAGTGCTAGACGGGACGTTGCTAACTATGGCTACACCTTC
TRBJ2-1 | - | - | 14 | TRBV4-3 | CASSRISSRNEQFF | TGCGCCAGCAGCCGTATAAGTAGCAGAAATGAGCAGTTCTTC
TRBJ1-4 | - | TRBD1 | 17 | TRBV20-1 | CSARDSFSAGGNEKLFF | TGCAGTGCTAGAGATTCCTTTTCGGCAGGGGGGAATGAAAAACTGTTTTTT
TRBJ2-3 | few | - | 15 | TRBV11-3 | CASSLDGASTDTQYF | TGTGCCAGCAGCTTAGATGGGGCTTCCACAGATACGCAGTATTTT
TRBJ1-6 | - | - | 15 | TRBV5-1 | CASSLGAGLNSPLHF | TGCGCCAGCAGCTTGGGAGCAGGGCTGAATTCACCCCTCCACTTT
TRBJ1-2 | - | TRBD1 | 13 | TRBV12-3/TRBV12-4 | CASSLSTGNGYTF | TGTGCCAGCAGCCTATCGACAGGGAATGGCTACACCTTC
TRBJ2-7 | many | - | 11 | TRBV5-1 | CASNDFSEQYF | TGCGCCAGCAATGACTTCTCCGAGCAGTACTTC
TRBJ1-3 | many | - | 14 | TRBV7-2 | CASSPSRSGNTIYF | TGTGCCAGCAGCCCCTCCCGGTCTGGAAACACCATATATTTT
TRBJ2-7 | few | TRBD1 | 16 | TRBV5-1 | CASSLGTGGRRYEQYF | TGCGCCAGCAGCCTCGGGACAGGGGGGCGCCGGTACGAGCAGTACTTC
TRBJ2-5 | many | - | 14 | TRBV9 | CASSVSGGSGTQYF | TGTGCCAGCAGCGTTTCAGGTGGATCAGGGACCCAGTACTTC
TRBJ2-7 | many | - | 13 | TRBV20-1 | CSARGRLVWEQYF | TGCAGTGCTAGAGGGCGGTTGGTATGGGAGCAGTACTTC
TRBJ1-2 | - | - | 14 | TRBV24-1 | CATSEAGSNYGYTF | TGTGCCACCAGTGAGGCGGGAAGCAACTATGGCTACACCTTC
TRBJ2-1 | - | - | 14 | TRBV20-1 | CSPSRASSYNEQFF | TGCAGCCCGTCGAGGGCCAGCTCCTACAATGAGCAGTTCTTC
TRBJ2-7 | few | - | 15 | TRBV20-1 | CSAREIGDPTYEQYF | TGCAGTGCTAGAGAAATTGGGGACCCAACCTACGAGCAGTACTTC
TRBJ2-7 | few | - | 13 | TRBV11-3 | CASSLGRDHEQYF | TGTGCCAGCAGCTTAGGCCGGGATCACGAGCAGTACTTC